These T cell receptor beta chains were read from a single sample in a study of siplizumab effects on memory and regulatory T cells. Using immunoSEQ multiplex PCR, the repertoire was profiled, and TCRdb retains in-frame clones only, with some absent. Of fewer than 100,000 clones in the sample, over 85% were seen once. Sequencing used non-Treg CD4+ T cells sorted from blood. The receptors originated from a human donor in good health. The CDR3 runs from the conserved cysteine through the conserved F or W. The D gene is left open where the match is weak. Part of the rows lack a size; the others show once, few, many or a class for expanded clones.

V gene,J gene,D gene,clone size,CDR3 DNA,CDR3 protein
TRBV6-5,TRBJ1-2,NA,NA,TGTGCCAGCAGCGCCGCAGGGTGGACTAACTATGGCTACACCTTC,CASSAAGWTNYGYTF
TRBV5-4,TRBJ2-3,NA,NA,TGTGCCAGCAGCTTGTGGGAGTCGAATACGCAGTATTTT,CASSLWESNTQYF
TRBV30,TRBJ1-1,NA,few,TGTGCCTGGAGTCGGAGAGTGAACACTGAAGCTTTCTTT,CAWSRRVNTEAFF
TRBV5-1,TRBJ1-2,TRBD1,once,TGCGCCAGCAGCTTGGGGACAGGCGCTAACTATGGCTACACCTTC,CASSLGTGANYGYTF
TRBV19,TRBJ1-1,NA,NA,TGTGCCAGTAGCACCGGACACCGGAACACTGAAGCTTTCTTT,CASSTGHRNTEAFF
TRBV4-1,TRBJ1-4,NA,NA,TGCGCCAGCAGTGGTGTCGGACTTAATGAAAAACTGTTTTTT,CASSGVGLNEKLFF
TRBV5-1,TRBJ1-1,NA,NA,TGCGCCAGCAGCTTGGCCACGGGTTTGATGAACACTGAAGCTTTCTTT,CASSLATGLMNTEAFF
TRBV5-1,TRBJ2-3,NA,NA,TGCGCCAGCAGCTTGAGACAGGATCACACAGATACGCAGTATTTT,CASSLRQDHTDTQYF
TRBV25-1,TRBJ2-4,NA,NA,TGTGCCAGTGGAACAAGACAGCTGGGCAAAAACATTCAGTACTTC,CASGTRQLGKNIQYF
TRBV4-2,TRBJ2-7,TRBD2,NA,TGTGCCAGCAGCCAAGAAGGCGGGGGAGACTCCTACGAGCAGTACTTC,CASSQEGGGDSYEQYF
TRBV7-8,TRBJ1-4,NA,NA,TGTGCCAGCAGCTTAGGGTCACAGGGAGGTCGTGAAAAACTGTTTTTT,CASSLGSQGGREKLFF
TRBV7-3,TRBJ2-3,TRBD2,NA,TGTGCCAGCAGCTCCAGTCCGGGACTAGCGGGACCCACAGATACGCAGTATTTT,CASSSSPGLAGPTDTQYF
TRBV19,TRBJ1-4,NA,NA,TGTGCCAGTAGTCCAACAGGTCCAAATGAAAAACTGTTTTTT,CASSPTGPNEKLFF
TRBV6-1,TRBJ2-1,NA,NA,TGTGCCAGCAGTTGGGGCAATGAGCAGTTCTTC,CASSWGNEQFF
TRBV10-1,TRBJ2-5,TRBD1,NA,TGCGCCAGCAGTGACGGACAGGGACTGCAAGAGACCCAGTACTTC,CASSDGQGLQETQYF